These 23 T cell receptor beta chains were sequenced from one sample in a study of blood T cell repertoires in COVID-19. Libraries were prepared by immunoSEQ multiplex PCR; TCRdb keeps only in-frame clonotypes and omits some of them. The table lists roughly 250,000 clones, roughly 83% of them singletons. The sequenced sample consisted of PBMCs or T cells enriched from blood (not recorded which). These TCRs come from a woman aged 45-65 years who had recovered from COVID-19.

The chain combines TRBV28 with TRBJ1-5, with D maybe TRBD1 (6 bases). The CDR3 runs to 13 residues. V was clipped by 7 bases and J by 2 bases, with 9 bases between them. Germline lookup yields CDR1 MDHEN and CDR2 SYDVKM. This CDR3 reads CASKRTGNQPQHF. The CDR3 nucleotides are TGTGCCAGCAAAAGGACAGGCAATCAGCCCCAGCATTTT.

This clone was seen a few times. The chain combines TRBV7-8 with TRBJ2-2; 11 nucleotides agree with TRBD1. CDR1 and CDR2 (germline): SGHVS, FQNEAQ. The V gene end was trimmed by 5 bases and the J gene end by 5 bases; junction bases not matched to a gene: 4. The CDR3 consists of 15 residues. The CDR3 is CASSQGQGGTGELFF. CDR3 nucleotides: TGTGCCAGCAGCCAGGGACAGGGGGGAACCGGGGAGCTGTTTTTT.

The chain is built from TRBV2 and TRBJ1-6; D perhaps matches TRBD1 (6 bases). V was clipped by 6 bases and J by 3 bases, with 24 bases between them. Germline values: CDR1 SNHLY, CDR2 FYNNEI. There are 19 residues in the CDR3. As DNA, the CDR3 is TGTGCCAGCAGCCCGACTTCTGGAGCAGGGACAAGCTATAATTCACCCCTCCACTTT. This sequence encodes CASSPTSGAGTSYNSPLHF.

This rearrangement joins TRBV19 to TRBJ2-3; possibly TRBD1 for D (5 bases). V was pared by 3 bases and J by 4 bases, with 8 bases between. The CDR3 sequence is 13 residues long. CDR1 is LNHDA, CDR2 SQIVND, per germline (reference sequence). CDR3 DNA: TGTGCCAGTAGTATGACAGTATCAGATACGCAGTATTTT. Amino acids: CASSMTVSDTQYF. The entire variable domain, with the rest obtained from reference TRBV19 and TRBJ2-3, is as follows: DGGITQSPKYLFRKEGQNVTLSCEQNLNHDAMYWYRQDPGQGLRLIYYSQIVNDFQKGDIAEGYSVSREKKESFPLTVTSAQKNPTAFYLCASSMTVSDTQYFGPGTRLTVL.

This chain connects TRBV28 to TRBJ2-3; TRBD1 matches at 9 bases. The CDR3 spans 12 residues. Germline V gene sequence: CDR1 MDHEN, CDR2 SYDVKM. V gave up 6 bases and J gave up 13 bases; unmatched junction bases: 8. The CDR3, as DNA: TGTGCCAGCAGGGCTGGACAGGGGATGGAGTATTTT. Translation: CASRAGQGMEYF.

The rearrangement joins TRBV19 to TRBJ2-2; D is possibly TRBD1 (6 bases). The CDR3 covers 16 residues. CDR1 and CDR2 from the germline V gene are LNHDA and SQIVND (reference sequence). Deletions cut 6 bases from V and 5 bases from J, with 19 bases between. The CDR3 region has the DNA TGTGCCAGTAGCTCTAGTGGGGGCTTACGTACCGGGGAGCTGTTTTTT. This codes for CASSSSGGLRTGELFF.

V gene TRBV10-3 combines with J gene TRBJ1-2; D remains ambiguous. The CDR3 runs to 13 residues. V was pared by 2 bases and J by 1 base, with 5 bases between. Germline values: CDR1 ENHRY, CDR2 SYGVKD. The CDR3 protein is CAISESLNYGYTF. The CDR3 nucleotides read TGTGCCATCAGTGAGAGCCTTAACTATGGCTACACCTTC.

This clone appeared once. The chain couples TRBV2 to TRBJ2-2, with D possibly TRBD1 on 6 matching bases. The V and J ends lost 9 bases and 7 bases respectively, with 21 bases between them. Germline values: CDR1 SNHLY, CDR2 FYNNEI. The CDR3 spans 15 residues. This CDR3 reads CARDLTGSNVGELFF. The CDR3 region has the DNA TGTGCCAGGGACTTAACAGGGTCTAACGTCGGGGAGCTGTTTTTT.

This chain links TRBV18 with TRBJ2-7; 9 bases are a match to TRBD1. The CDR3 is made up of 13 amino acids. Unmatched junction bases numbered 1, after V lost 4 bases and J lost 3 bases. The germline gives CDR1 KGHSH, CDR2 LQKENI. CDR3 in amino acids: CASSRDRVYEQYF. For the CDR3, the DNA is TGTGCCAGCTCACGGGACAGGGTCTACGAGCAGTACTTC. Together with reference TRBV18 and TRBJ2-7, the CDR3 gives the full variable domain: NAGVMQNPRHLVRRRGQEARLRCSPMKGHSHVYWYRQLPEEGLKFMVYLQKENIIDESGMPKERFSAEFPKEGPSILRIQQVVRGDSAAYFCASSRDRVYEQYFGPGTRLTVT.

The J gene is TRBJ1-3, the V gene TRBV5-1; perhaps TRBD1 as D (5 bases). CDR1 SGHRS and CDR2 YFSETQ come from the germline V gene. CDR3 size: 16 residues. The germline V and J ends were trimmed by 0 bases and 0 bases, with 10 bases remaining between them. In nucleotides, the CDR3 is TGCGCCAGCAGCTTGGCAGGGTCCCTCTCTGGAAACACCATATATTTT. Its translation: CASSLAGSLSGNTIYF.

The genes are TRBV11-2 and TRBJ1-1, with 12 positions matching TRBD1. Per the germline V gene, CDR1 is SGHAT and CDR2 is FQNNGV. V lost 6 bases to trimming and J lost 0 bases; unmatched junction nucleotides: 11. The CDR3 consists of 18 residues. The CDR3 nucleotides read TGTGCCAGCAGTGGGACAGGGGGCGAGGGAGACATGAACACTGAAGCTTTCTTT. Protein sequence: CASSGTGGEGDMNTEAFF.

The V gene is TRBV6-1, the J gene TRBJ1-2; D remains unclear. The V gene's germline CDR1 is MNHNS and CDR2 SASEGT. V dropped 0 bases and J dropped 6 bases, with 11 bases sitting between them. This CDR3 spans 14 amino acids. The CDR3: CASSEAQVFDGYTF. CDR3 in DNA: TGTGCCAGCAGTGAAGCCCAGGTTTTCGATGGCTACACCTTC.

This chain joins TRBV9 and TRBJ2-1; the D is unclear. Trimming took off 3 bases at V and 12 bases at J, with 22 bases between the two ends. The CDR3 has 15 residues. Germline V lookup: CDR1 SGDLS, CDR2 YYNGEE. The CDR3 protein is CASSASISTNERQFF. Written as DNA, the CDR3 is TGTGCCAGCAGCGCCAGTATATCCACCAATGAGCGGCAGTTCTTC.

V and J are TRBV14 and TRBJ2-1; 8 nucleotides match TRBD2. From germline, CDR1 is SGHDN and CDR2 FVKESK. The CDR3 spans 12 residues. Trimming removed 4 bases from V and 12 bases from J; junction bases left unmatched: 5. The CDR3 DNA reads TGTGCCAGCAGCCCCCAGCGGGAGAGGCAGTTCTTC. It translates to CASSPQRERQFF.

The rearrangement joins TRBV4-3 to TRBJ1-1; D gene unclear. The CDR3 covers 13 residues. Germline CDR1 LGHNA, CDR2 YSLEER. The V gene lost 3 bases and the J gene lost 0 bases, with 5 bases spanning the gap. The CDR3 region is CASSQNMNTEAFF. The CDR3 DNA follows: TGCGCCAGCAGCCAGAACATGAACACTGAAGCTTTCTTT.

This clone was picked up many times. The J gene is TRBJ2-6, the V gene TRBV6-2 or TRBV6-3, with 8 bases that match TRBD1. V lost 4 bases, J lost 4 bases, and 0 bases stayed unmatched. The CDR3 covers 14 residues. Germline V gene lookup returns CDR1 MNHEY and CDR2 SVGEGT. The CDR3 protein is CASSWTGGANVLTF. Here the CDR3 DNA reads TGTGCCAGCAGTTGGACAGGGGGGGCCAACGTCCTGACTTTC.

The gene calls are TRBV10-1 and TRBJ2-5; tentatively, D is TRBD1 (5 bases). V shed 4 bases and J shed 2 bases, with 8 bases lying between them. CDR1 is WNHNN and CDR2 is SYGVQD in the germline V gene (reference sequence). CDR3 length: 13 amino acids. The CDR3 loop reads CASSGGRQETQYF. CDR3 in DNA: TGCGCCAGCAGTGGGGGCCGGCAAGAGACCCAGTACTTC.

This sequence joins TRBV7-9 and TRBJ2-2; 9 nucleotides align to TRBD1. There are 15 residues in the CDR3. V trimming: 8 bases; J trimming: 5 bases; junction bases outside the gene matches: 9. Germline values: CDR1 SEHNR, CDR2 FQNEAQ (reference sequence). The chain's CDR3 is CASPNPGQGTGELFF. Written as DNA, the CDR3 is TGTGCCAGCCCCAATCCGGGACAGGGTACCGGGGAGCTGTTTTTT.

The rearrangement links TRBV5-1 to TRBJ2-2, with TRBD1 matching 9 bases. V lost 8 bases, J lost 3 bases, and 14 bases stayed unmatched. The CDR3 covers 17 residues. CDR1 and CDR2 from the germline V gene are SGHRS and YFSETQ. The CDR3 loop reads CASRNTPGTGHTGELFF. The CDR3 bases are TGCGCCAGTCGGAACACCCCCGGGACAGGGCACACCGGGGAGCTGTTTTTT.

The V gene is TRBV11-2, the J gene TRBJ1-6; the D gene is possibly TRBD1 (5 bases). Germline CDR1 SGHAT, CDR2 FQNNGV. Trimming pared 4 bases from V and 9 bases from J, leaving 16 bases between. The CDR3 consists of 15 residues. The CDR3: CASSSTQGLGSPLHF. CDR3 bases: TGTGCCAGCAGCTCCACGCAGGGACTTGGTTCACCCCTCCACTTT.

This clone turned up a few times. This chain joins TRBV6-2 or TRBV6-3 and TRBJ2-7; D might be TRBD2 (7 bases). V lost 5 bases and J 2 bases, leaving 10 bases between the germline ends. Germline CDR1 reads MNHEY; CDR2 reads SVGEGT. This CDR3 comprises 13 residues. The DNA of the CDR3 is TGTGCCAGCAGTAGAGGGGGGGCCTACGAGCAGTACTTC. This gives the protein CASSRGGAYEQYF.

The chain's CDR3 is CASSPDRVHEQYF. CDR3 bases: TGTGCCAGCTCACCTGACAGGGTCCACGAGCAGTACTTC. The rearrangement links TRBV18 to TRBJ2-7; 7 nucleotides match TRBD1. The V segment lost 3 bases and the J segment 5 bases; nucleotides outside the gene matches: 4. CDR1 is KGHSH, CDR2 LQKENI, per germline. The CDR3 totals 13 residues.

V gene TRBV2 combines with J gene TRBJ2-7; the match to TRBD1 covers 9 bases. Trimming took 7 bases from V and 4 from J; bases not matched to a gene: 20. CDR3 length: 18 residues. Looked up from germline, CDR1 is SNHLY and CDR2 is FYNNEI. Here the CDR3 DNA reads TGTGCCAGCAAACCGGGACAGGGTTACGTTGTCGAACGGTACGAGCAGTACTTC. As protein: CASKPGQGYVVERYEQYF.